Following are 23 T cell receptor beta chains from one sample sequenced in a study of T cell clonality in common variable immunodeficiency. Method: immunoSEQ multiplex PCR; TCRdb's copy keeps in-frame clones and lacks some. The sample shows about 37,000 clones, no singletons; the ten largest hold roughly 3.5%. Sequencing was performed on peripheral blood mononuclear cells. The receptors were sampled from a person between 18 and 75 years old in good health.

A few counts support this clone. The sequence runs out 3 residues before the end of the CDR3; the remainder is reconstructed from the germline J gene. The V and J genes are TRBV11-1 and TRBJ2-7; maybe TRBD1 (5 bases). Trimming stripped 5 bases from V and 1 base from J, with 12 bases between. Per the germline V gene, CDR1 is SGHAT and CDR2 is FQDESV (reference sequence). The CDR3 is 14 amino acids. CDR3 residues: CASSRTRGSYEQYF. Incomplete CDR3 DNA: TGTGCCAGCAGCCGGACAAGGGGATCCTACGAG.

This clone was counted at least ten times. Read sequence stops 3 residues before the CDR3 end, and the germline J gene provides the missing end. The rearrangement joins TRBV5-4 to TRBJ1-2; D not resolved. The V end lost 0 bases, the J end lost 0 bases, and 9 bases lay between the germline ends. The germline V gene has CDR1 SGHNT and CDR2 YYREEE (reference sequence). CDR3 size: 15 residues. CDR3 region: CASSLEPGSNYGYTF. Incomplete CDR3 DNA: TGTGCCAGCAGCTTGGAACCCGGTTCTAACTATGGC.

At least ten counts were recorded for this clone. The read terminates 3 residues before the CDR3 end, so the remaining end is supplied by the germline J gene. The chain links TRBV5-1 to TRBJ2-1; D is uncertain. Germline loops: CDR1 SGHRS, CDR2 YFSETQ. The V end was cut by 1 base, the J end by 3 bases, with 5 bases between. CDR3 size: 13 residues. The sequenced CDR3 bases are TGCGCCAGCAGCTTGCCCAGCTACAATGAG. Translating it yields CASSLPSYNE. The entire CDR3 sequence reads CASSLPSYNEQFF.

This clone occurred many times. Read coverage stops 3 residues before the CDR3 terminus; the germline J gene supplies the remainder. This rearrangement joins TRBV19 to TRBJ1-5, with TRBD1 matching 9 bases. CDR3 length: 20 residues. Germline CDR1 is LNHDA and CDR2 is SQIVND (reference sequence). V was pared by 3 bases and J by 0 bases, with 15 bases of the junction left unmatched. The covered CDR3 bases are TGTGCCAGTAGTATTTCCTCAGTCCCGGGACAGGGCTATAGCAATCAGCCC. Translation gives CASSISSVPGQGYSNQP. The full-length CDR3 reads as CASSISSVPGQGYSNQPQHF.

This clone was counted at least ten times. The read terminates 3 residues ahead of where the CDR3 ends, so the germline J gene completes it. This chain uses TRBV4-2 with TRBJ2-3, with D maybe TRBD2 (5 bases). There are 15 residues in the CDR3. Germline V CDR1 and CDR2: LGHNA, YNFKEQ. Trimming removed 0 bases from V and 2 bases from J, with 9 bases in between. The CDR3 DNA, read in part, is TGTGCCAGCAGCCAAGACCGGACTCACACAGATACG. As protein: CASSQDRTHTDT. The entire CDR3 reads CASSQDRTHTDTQYF.

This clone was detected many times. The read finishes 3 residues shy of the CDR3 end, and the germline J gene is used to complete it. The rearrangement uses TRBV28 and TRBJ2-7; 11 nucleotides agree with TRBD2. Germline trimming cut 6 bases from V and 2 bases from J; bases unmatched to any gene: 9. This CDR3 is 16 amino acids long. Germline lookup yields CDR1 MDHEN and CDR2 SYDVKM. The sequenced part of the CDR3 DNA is TGTGCCAGCAGCCCTTGGGGTAGCGGGAGGGCCTACGAG. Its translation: CASSPWGSGRAYE. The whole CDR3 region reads CASSPWGSGRAYEQYF. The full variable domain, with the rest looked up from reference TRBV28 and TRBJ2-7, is DVKVTQSSRYLVKRTGEKVFLECVQDMDHENMFWYRQDPGLGLRLIYFSYDVKMKEKGDIPEGYSVSREKKERFSLILESASTNQTSMYLCASSPWGSGRAYEQYFGPGTRLTVT.

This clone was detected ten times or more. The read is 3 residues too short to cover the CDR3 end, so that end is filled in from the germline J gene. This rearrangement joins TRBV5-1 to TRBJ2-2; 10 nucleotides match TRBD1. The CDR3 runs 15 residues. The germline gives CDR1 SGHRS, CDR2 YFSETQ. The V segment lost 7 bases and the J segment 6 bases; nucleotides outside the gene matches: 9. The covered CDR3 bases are TGCGCCAGCGGTCGTGTAGGACAGGGGGCCGGGGAG. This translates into CASGRVGQGAGE. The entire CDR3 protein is CASGRVGQGAGELFF.

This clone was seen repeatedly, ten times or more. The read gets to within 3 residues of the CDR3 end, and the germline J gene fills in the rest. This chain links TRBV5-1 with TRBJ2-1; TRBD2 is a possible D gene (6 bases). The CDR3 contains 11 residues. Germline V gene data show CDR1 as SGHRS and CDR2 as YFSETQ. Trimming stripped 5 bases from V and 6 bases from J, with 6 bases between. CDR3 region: CASRLANEQFF. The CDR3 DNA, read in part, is TGCGCCAGCAGACTAGCCAATGAG.

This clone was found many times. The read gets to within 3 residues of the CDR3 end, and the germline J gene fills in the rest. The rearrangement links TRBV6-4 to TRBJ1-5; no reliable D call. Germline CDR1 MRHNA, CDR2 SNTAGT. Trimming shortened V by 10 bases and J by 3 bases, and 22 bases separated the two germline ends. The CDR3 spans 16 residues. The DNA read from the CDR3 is TGTGCCACCCCGAAATTGACTCAGTGGGTCAATCAGCCC. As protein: CATPKLTQWVNQP. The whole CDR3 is CATPKLTQWVNQPQHF.

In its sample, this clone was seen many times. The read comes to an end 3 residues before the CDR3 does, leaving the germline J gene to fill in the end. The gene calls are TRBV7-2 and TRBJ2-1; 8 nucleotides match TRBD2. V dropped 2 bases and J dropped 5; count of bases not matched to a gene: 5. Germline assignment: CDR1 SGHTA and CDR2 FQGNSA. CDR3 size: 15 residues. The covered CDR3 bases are TGTGCCAGCAGCTTATTGCTAGCGGGTAACAATGAG. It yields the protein CASSLLLAGNNE. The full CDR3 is CASSLLLAGNNEQFF.

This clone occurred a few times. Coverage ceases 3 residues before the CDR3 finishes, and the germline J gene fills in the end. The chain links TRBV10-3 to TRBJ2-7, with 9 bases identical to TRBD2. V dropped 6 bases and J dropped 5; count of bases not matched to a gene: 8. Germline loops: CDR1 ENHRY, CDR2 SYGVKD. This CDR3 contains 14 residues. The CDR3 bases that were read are TGTGCCATCAGGACTAGCGGTATACTGGACGAG. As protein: CAIRTSGILDE. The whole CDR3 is CAIRTSGILDEQYF.

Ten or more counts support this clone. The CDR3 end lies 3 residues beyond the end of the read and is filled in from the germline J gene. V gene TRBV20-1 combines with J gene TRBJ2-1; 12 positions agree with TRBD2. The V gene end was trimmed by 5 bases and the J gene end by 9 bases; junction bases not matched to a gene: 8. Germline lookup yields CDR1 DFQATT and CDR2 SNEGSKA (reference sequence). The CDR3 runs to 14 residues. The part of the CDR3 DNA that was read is TGCAGTGCTGATAGGACTAGCGGGATTGGTGAG. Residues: CSADRTSGIGE. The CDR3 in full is CSADRTSGIGEQFF.

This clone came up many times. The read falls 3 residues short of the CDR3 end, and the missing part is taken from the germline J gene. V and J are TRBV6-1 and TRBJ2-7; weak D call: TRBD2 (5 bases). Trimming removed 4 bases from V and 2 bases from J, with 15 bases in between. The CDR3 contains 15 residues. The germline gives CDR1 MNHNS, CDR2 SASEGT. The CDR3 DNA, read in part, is TGTGCCAGCAGTGGGGCCTCTCGGGGTCCCTACGAG. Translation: CASSGASRGPYE. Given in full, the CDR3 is CASSGASRGPYEQYF.

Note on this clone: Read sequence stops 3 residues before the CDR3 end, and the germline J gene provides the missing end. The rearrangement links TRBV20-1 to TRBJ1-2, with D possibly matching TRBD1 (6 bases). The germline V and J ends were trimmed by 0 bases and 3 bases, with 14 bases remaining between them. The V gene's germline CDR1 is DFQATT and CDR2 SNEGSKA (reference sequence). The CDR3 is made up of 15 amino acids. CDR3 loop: CSARDQGRVDYGYTF. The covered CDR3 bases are TGCAGTGCTAGAGATCAGGGGAGGGTTGACTATGGC.

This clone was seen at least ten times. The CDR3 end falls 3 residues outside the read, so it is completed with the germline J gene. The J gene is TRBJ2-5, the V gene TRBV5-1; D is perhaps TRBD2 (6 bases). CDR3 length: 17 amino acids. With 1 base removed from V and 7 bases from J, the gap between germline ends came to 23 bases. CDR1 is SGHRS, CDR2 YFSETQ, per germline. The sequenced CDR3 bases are TGCGCCAGCAGCTTGAGTTGGGGAGGCGGGGACGCAGCGACC. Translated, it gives CASSLSWGGGDAAT. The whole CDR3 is CASSLSWGGGDAATQYF.

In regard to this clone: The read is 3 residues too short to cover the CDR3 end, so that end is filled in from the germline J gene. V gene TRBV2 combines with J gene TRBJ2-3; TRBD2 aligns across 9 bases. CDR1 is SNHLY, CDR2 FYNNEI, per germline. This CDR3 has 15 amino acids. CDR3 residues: CASIISGGPPETQYF. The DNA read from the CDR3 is TGTGCCAGCATCATCAGCGGGGGGCCCCCCGAGACG.

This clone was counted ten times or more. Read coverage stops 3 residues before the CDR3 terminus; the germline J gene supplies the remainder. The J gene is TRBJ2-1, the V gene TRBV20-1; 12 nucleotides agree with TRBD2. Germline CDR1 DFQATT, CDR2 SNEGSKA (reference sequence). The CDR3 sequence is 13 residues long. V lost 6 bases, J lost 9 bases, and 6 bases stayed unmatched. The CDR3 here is CSASSGGASEQFF. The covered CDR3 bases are TGCAGTGCGTCTAGCGGGGGGGCTAGTGAG.

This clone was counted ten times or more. CDR3 in amino acids: CSALPLAGVETQYF. CDR3 DNA, as far as it was read: TGCAGTGCCCTCCCCCTAGCGGGGGTGGAGACC. This chain connects TRBV20-1 to TRBJ2-5; 10 bases are shared with TRBD2. The CDR3 goes on 3 residues after the read ends, and that part is filled in from the germline J gene. J was trimmed by 5 bases and V by 6 bases; bases with no gene match: 9. Germline V gene sequence: CDR1 DFQATT, CDR2 SNEGSKA (reference sequence). CDR3 size: 14 residues.

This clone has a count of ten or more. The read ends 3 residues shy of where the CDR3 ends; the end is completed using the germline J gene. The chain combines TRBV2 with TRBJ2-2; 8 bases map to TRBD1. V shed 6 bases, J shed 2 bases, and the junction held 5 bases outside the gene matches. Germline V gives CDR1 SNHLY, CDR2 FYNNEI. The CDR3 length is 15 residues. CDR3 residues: CASRPTGANTGELFF. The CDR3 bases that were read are TGTGCCAGCAGACCGACAGGGGCCAACACCGGGGAG. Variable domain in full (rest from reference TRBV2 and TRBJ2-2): EPEVTQTPSHQVTQMGQEVILRCVPISNHLYFYWYRQILGQKVEFLVSFYNNEISEKSEIFDDQFSVERPDGSNFTLKIRSTKLEDSAMYFCASRPTGANTGELFFGEGSRLTVL.

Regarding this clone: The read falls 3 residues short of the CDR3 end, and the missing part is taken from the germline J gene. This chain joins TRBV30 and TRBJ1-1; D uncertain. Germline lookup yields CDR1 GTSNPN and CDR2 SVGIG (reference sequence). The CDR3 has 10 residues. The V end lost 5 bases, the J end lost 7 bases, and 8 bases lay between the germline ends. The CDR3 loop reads CAWGGSEAFF. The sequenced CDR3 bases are TGTGCCTGGGGCGGCAGTGAA.

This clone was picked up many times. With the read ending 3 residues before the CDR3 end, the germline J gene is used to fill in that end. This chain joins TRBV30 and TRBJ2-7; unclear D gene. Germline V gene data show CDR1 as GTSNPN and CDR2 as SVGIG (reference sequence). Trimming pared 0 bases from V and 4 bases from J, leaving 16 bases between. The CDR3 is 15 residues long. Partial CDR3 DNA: TGTGCCTGGAGTGTGTCTCAGGTTTCTCTGTACGAG. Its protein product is CAWSVSQVSLYE. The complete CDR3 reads CAWSVSQVSLYEQYF.

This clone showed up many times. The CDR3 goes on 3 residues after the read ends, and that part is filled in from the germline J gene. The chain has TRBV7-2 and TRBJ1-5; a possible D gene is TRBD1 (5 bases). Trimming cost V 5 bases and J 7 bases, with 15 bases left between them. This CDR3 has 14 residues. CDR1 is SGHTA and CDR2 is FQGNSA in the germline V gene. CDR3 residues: CASSPALRGQPQHF. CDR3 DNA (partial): TGTGCCAGCAGCCCTGCGCTGAGGGGACAGCCC.

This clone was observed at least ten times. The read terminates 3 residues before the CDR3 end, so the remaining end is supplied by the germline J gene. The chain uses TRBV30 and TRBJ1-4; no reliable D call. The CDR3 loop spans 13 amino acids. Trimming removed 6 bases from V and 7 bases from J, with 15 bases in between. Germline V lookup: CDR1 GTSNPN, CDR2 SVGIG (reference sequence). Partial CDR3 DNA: TGTGCCTGTTCCGAGGGTGTGAGTGAAAAA. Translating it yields CACSEGVSEK. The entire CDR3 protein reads CACSEGVSEKLFF.